The next 12 T cell receptor beta chains were all read from a single sample in a study of CD8 T cells in Susac syndrome. Random hexamers primed reverse transcription of about 0.45 to 1 ug RNA. TCRdb re-called the immunoSEQ multiplex PCR reads through MiXCR, storing one row per CDR3 protein. Here the sample spans a few hundred thousand distinct CDR3 sequences, 95% being singletons. Material: CD4+ T cells from PBMCs. The receptors come from a human donor with multiple sclerosis.

The rearrangement uses TRBV20-1 and TRBJ2-3, with 12 nucleotides matching TRBD2. The V and J ends lost 6 bases and 6 bases, in that order; junction bases with no gene match: 7. CDR3 length: 14 residues. From germline, CDR1 is DFQATT and CDR2 SNEGSKA (reference sequence). CDR3 DNA sequence: TGCAGTGCCACAGGACTAGCGGGATATGATACGCAGTATTTT. Its translation is CSATGLAGYDTQYF.

The gene calls are TRBV6-1 and TRBJ2-1; 7 bases align to TRBD2. The CDR3 totals 13 residues. The V gene's germline CDR1 is MNHNS and CDR2 SASEGT. V lost 4 bases, J lost 7 bases, and 4 bases stayed unmatched. The CDR3: CASSGGLVNEQFF. For the CDR3, the DNA is TGTGCCAGCAGTGGAGGACTAGTAAATGAGCAGTTCTTC.

The chain uses TRBV2 and TRBJ2-7; 7 bases map to TRBD2. V gave up 2 bases and J gave up 7 bases; unmatched junction bases: 11. CDR1 is SNHLY, CDR2 FYNNEI, per germline. CDR3 size: 15 residues. The CDR3 sequence is CASSEIRGESKEQYF. For the CDR3, the DNA is TGTGCCAGCAGTGAAATTCGGGGGGAGTCGAAAGAGCAGTACTTC.

This chain links TRBV13 with TRBJ2-2, with a possible D match to TRBD2 (6 bases). The CDR3 contains 15 residues. The germline V gene has CDR1 PRHDT and CDR2 FYEKMQ (reference sequence). Trimming shortened V by 5 bases and J by 4 bases, and 14 bases separated the two germline ends. CDR3 nucleotide sequence: TGTGCCAGCAGCACAACCCAGGGACTCACCGGGGAGCTGTTTTTT. It codes for CASSTTQGLTGELFF.

The chain joins TRBV29-1 to TRBJ2-5; TRBD2 might be the D (6 bases). Germline CDR1 is SQVTM and CDR2 is ANQGSEA. The CDR3 has 15 residues. V gave up 6 bases and J gave up 1 base, with 18 bases separating them. CDR3 residues: CSVRFGGKGQETQYF. For the CDR3, the DNA is TGCAGCGTGAGGTTCGGCGGGAAGGGCCAAGAGACCCAGTACTTC.

The J gene is TRBJ1-2, the V gene TRBV15; D is ambiguous. The CDR3 is made up of 15 amino acids. CDR1 is LNHNV, CDR2 YYDKDF, per germline (reference sequence). The ends were cut back, 0 bases at V and 5 bases at J, with 13 bases in the middle. CDR3 in amino acids: CATSRDQTVSYGYTF. Here the CDR3 DNA reads TGTGCCACCAGCAGAGATCAGACGGTTTCTTATGGCTACACCTTC.

This clonotype was recorded once. J is TRBJ2-7 and V is TRBV14, with 7 positions matching TRBD2. This CDR3 contains 16 residues. Germline CDR1 SGHDN, CDR2 FVKESK. Trimming took 4 bases from V and 5 from J; bases not matched to a gene: 14. The DNA of the CDR3 is TGTGCCAGCAGCCGGTTAAGAAGCGGGGCTCAAGACGAGCAGTACTTC. It encodes CASSRLRSGAQDEQYF.

This clonotype has a single count. The genes are TRBV2 and TRBJ2-5, with TRBD2 matching over 7 bases. The CDR3 consists of 16 residues. J lost 5 bases, V lost 7 bases, and 16 bases had no gene match. CDR1 and CDR2 (germline): SNHLY, FYNNEI. The CDR3 loop reads CASTPLGAGPRETQYF. DNA for the CDR3: TGTGCCAGCACCCCCCTAGGAGCGGGGCCCCGGGAGACCCAGTACTTC.

This clonotype was detected only once. This rearrangement joins TRBV20-1 to TRBJ1-2; D is possibly TRBD1 (6 bases). CDR1 and CDR2 (germline): DFQATT, SNEGSKA (reference sequence). Trimming shortened V by 7 bases and J by 4 bases, and 16 bases separated the two germline ends. This CDR3 region has 13 residues. The CDR3 loop reads CSGSGTRGYGYTF. The CDR3 region has the DNA TGCAGTGGCTCCGGGACACGAGGCTATGGCTACACCTTC.

The CDR3 here is CASRRIGQAGFF. CDR3 nucleotide sequence: TGTGCCAGCAGGCGGATTGGACAGGCGGGGTTCTTC. The genes are TRBV11-2 and TRBJ2-1, with TRBD1 identical over 7 bases. Germline V CDR1 and CDR2: SGHAT, FQNNGV. J gave up 15 bases and V 6 bases, and 11 bases lay outside the gene matches. The CDR3 is 12 amino acids.

Concerning this clonotype itself: The junction differs from germline at one of its ends, possibly a read error. This chain links TRBV18 with TRBJ2-5; D is ambiguous. The V gene's germline CDR1 is KGHSH and CDR2 LQKENI. The CDR3 is made up of 12 amino acids. The CDR3 loop is CATSPLGETQYF. The CDR3 DNA reads TGTGCCACCTCACCGCTCGGAGAGACCCAGTACTTC.

The chain couples TRBV15 to TRBJ2-6; 8 bases fit TRBD1. From germline, CDR1 is LNHNV and CDR2 YYDKDF (reference sequence). V dropped 0 bases and J dropped 2; count of bases not matched to a gene: 0. The CDR3 length is 16 residues. Written as DNA, the CDR3 is TGTGCCACCAGCAGAGACAGGGGGCCTGGGGCCAACGTCCTGACTTTC. It is translated as CATSRDRGPGANVLTF.